The next 29 T cell receptor beta chains were all read from a single sample in a study of blood T cell repertoires in COVID-19. Generated by immunoSEQ multiplex PCR, the TCRdb table keeps only in-frame clones and is missing some. The sample records tens of thousands of clones, about 80% being singletons. Sequencing was carried out using peripheral blood. The receptors come from a woman of 80 years or more with acute or convalescent COVID-19.

This clone was detected a few times. The V gene is TRBV2, the J gene TRBJ1-4; TRBD1 matches at 8 bases. Germline V gene sequence: CDR1 SNHLY, CDR2 FYNNEI. The length of the CDR3 is 14 residues. V gave up 5 bases and J gave up 7 bases; unmatched junction bases: 6. The CDR3 loop reads CASSLQGEAEKLFF. For the CDR3, the DNA is TGTGCCAGCAGTTTACAGGGGGAGGCTGAAAAACTGTTTTTT. Looking up the rest from reference TRBV2 and TRBJ1-4 gives the full variable domain: EPEVTQTPSHQVTQMGQEVILRCVPISNHLYFYWYRQILGQKVEFLVSFYNNEISEKSEIFDDQFSVERPDGSNFTLKIRSTKLEDSAMYFCASSLQGEAEKLFFGSGTQLSVL.

The chain links TRBV7-3 to TRBJ2-1; 11 bases line up with TRBD2. V trimming: 4 bases; J trimming: 5 bases; junction bases outside the gene matches: 1. CDR3 size: 14 residues. CDR1 and CDR2 from the germline V gene are SGHTA and FQGTGA. The CDR3 bases are TGTGCCAGCAGCTCGGGACTAGCGGACAATGAGCAGTTCTTC. Amino acid sequence: CASSSGLADNEQFF.

This rearrangement joins TRBV11-2 to TRBJ2-7, with 9 bases identical to TRBD1. The CDR3 runs 16 residues. With 6 bases clipped from V and 5 bases from J, the junction kept 14 bases outside the gene matches. The germline gives CDR1 SGHAT, CDR2 FQNNGV. In DNA form, the CDR3 reads TGTGCCAGCAGTCGTAACTCCGGGACAGGGCCTCACGAGCAGTACTTC. Translated, it gives CASSRNSGTGPHEQYF.

The chain links TRBV7-2 to TRBJ1-1; D possibly corresponds to TRBD1 (6 bases). This CDR3 comprises 13 residues. Germline CDR1 is SGHTA and CDR2 is FQGNSA. The germline V and J ends were trimmed by 2 bases and 4 bases, with 8 bases remaining between them. CDR3 in amino acids: CASSLKGGTEAFF. The CDR3 coding sequence is TGTGCCAGCAGCTTAAAAGGGGGCACTGAAGCTTTCTTT.

This chain connects TRBV5-1 to TRBJ2-1; weak D call: TRBD1 (6 bases). Germline V gene lookup returns CDR1 SGHRS and CDR2 YFSETQ. V was trimmed by 4 bases and J by 1 base, leaving 12 bases between them. This CDR3 region has 15 residues. Here the CDR3 reads CASSATGLSYNEQFF. CDR3 DNA: TGCGCCAGCAGCGCTACAGGGCTTTCCTACAATGAGCAGTTCTTC. The full variable domain, with the rest looked up from reference TRBV5-1 and TRBJ2-1, is KAGVTQTPRYLIKTRGQQVTLSCSPISGHRSVSWYQQTPGQGLQFLFEYFSETQRNKGNFPGRFSGRQFSNSRSEMNVSTLELGDSALYLCASSATGLSYNEQFFGPGTRLTVL.

This clone was detected only once. J is TRBJ1-6 and V is TRBV12-3 or TRBV12-4; the D is unclear. The CDR3 consists of 12 residues. The V end lost 4 bases, the J end lost 8 bases, and 6 bases lay between the germline ends. The CDR3 DNA follows: TGTGCCAGCAGTTCCCATGATTCACCCCTCCACTTT. This codes for CASSSHDSPLHF.

This clone was seen ten or more times. V and J are TRBV18 and TRBJ1-1, with a tentative D call TRBD1 (5 bases). Trimming stripped 0 bases from V and 2 bases from J, with 16 bases between. CDR3 length: 17 amino acids. Germline lookup yields CDR1 KGHSH and CDR2 LQKENI. The CDR3 loop is CASSPPLVQGLNTEAFF. CDR3 DNA: TGTGCCAGCTCACCACCGCTTGTTCAGGGTTTAAACACTGAAGCTTTCTTT.

This clone was detected only a few times. V and J are TRBV5-5 and TRBJ2-5; D is ambiguous. Trimming cost V 0 bases and J 5 bases, with 8 bases left between them. The CDR3 is 13 residues long. Germline V gene lookup returns CDR1 SGHKS and CDR2 YYEKEE (reference sequence). The CDR3 DNA reads TGTGCCAGCAGCTTGGCACGCCGGGAGACCCAGTACTTC. Protein sequence: CASSLARRETQYF.

This sequence joins TRBV18 and TRBJ2-2; the match to TRBD2 covers 13 bases. CDR3 length equals 19 residues. Per germline, CDR1 KGHSH and CDR2 LQKENI. The junction had 13 bases not matched to a gene; V was cut back by 5 bases and J by 4 bases. DNA of the CDR3: TGTGCCAGCTCAAACCTCCCCGGACTAGCGGGAGTTGGCACCGGGGAGCTGTTTTTT. Translation: CASSNLPGLAGVGTGELFF.

This chain links TRBV3-1 (or the pseudogene TRBV3-2) with TRBJ2-3; 11 bases align to TRBD2. Unmatched junction bases numbered 7, after V lost 4 bases and J lost 1 base. The CDR3 runs to 17 residues. The V gene's germline CDR1 is LGHDT and CDR2 YNNKEL (reference sequence). The CDR3 is CASSRPTSGRRTDTQYF. The CDR3 DNA reads TGTGCCAGCAGCCGACCTACTAGCGGGAGACGCACAGATACGCAGTATTTT.

The genes are TRBV6-5 and TRBJ1-2; D possibly corresponds to TRBD1 (6 bases). The germline V and J ends were trimmed by 8 bases and 7 bases, with 23 bases remaining between them. Germline CDR1 and CDR2: MNHEY and SVGAGI. The CDR3 runs to 15 residues. In DNA, the CDR3 is TGTGCCAGCGGGACACACAGAAGGTCTCGGGTTGGCTACACCTTC. This translates into CASGTHRRSRVGYTF.

With regard to this clone: This sample also contains other DNA sequences that code for the same CDR3. This sequence joins TRBV5-1 and TRBJ2-5, with D perhaps matching TRBD1 (5 bases). CDR1 and CDR2 (germline): SGHRS, YFSETQ. CDR3 length: 13 residues. Trimming shortened V by 0 bases and J by 3 bases, and 6 bases separated the two germline ends. CDR3 amino acids: CASSLEGEETQYF. The DNA of the CDR3 is TGCGCCAGCAGCTTGGAAGGGGAAGAGACCCAGTACTTC.

This clone has ten or more counts. The chain employs TRBV2 and TRBJ2-1, with D tentatively TRBD2 (6 bases). This CDR3 region has 11 residues. V dropped 4 bases and J dropped 9 bases, with 7 bases sitting between them. Germline V lookup: CDR1 SNHLY, CDR2 FYNNEI. Written as DNA, the CDR3 is TGTGCCAGCAGTGGGAGGGGTGAGCAGTTCTTC. Protein sequence: CASSGRGEQFF.

This chain joins TRBV5-1 and TRBJ2-5; TRBD2 agrees at 8 bases. J was trimmed by 3 bases and V by 4 bases; bases with no gene match: 5. Germline V CDR1 and CDR2: SGHRS, YFSETQ. The CDR3 totals 14 residues. The CDR3 DNA sequence: TGCGCCAGCAGCCCAACTAGCGGAAAAGAGACCCAGTACTTC. It encodes CASSPTSGKETQYF.

The chain recombines TRBV20-1 with TRBJ2-1; perhaps TRBD2 as D (5 bases). The V gene's germline CDR1 is DFQATT and CDR2 SNEGSKA (reference sequence). Trimming removed 3 bases from V and 4 bases from J, with 7 bases in between. There are 12 residues in the CDR3. CDR3 sequence (DNA): TGCAGTGCTAGTGAGCGGTACAATGAGCAGTTCTTC. Its protein product is CSASERYNEQFF.

The chain has TRBV6-5 and TRBJ2-7; weak D call: TRBD1 (5 bases). This CDR3 has 13 residues. Germline assignment: CDR1 MNHEY and CDR2 SVGAGI. The V end lost 6 bases, the J end lost 4 bases, and 13 bases lay between the germline ends. The CDR3 reads CASSQHTGYEQYF. For the CDR3, the DNA is TGTGCCAGCAGCCAGCATACAGGTTACGAGCAGTACTTC.

The J gene is TRBJ2-3, the V gene TRBV24-1; TRBD2 agrees at 8 bases. The CDR3 runs 16 residues. Germline CDR1 reads KGHDR; CDR2 reads SFDVKD. Germline trimming cut 4 bases from V and 6 bases from J; bases unmatched to any gene: 11. As DNA, the CDR3 is TGTGCCACCAGTGACCCCGGGGGGGCTGGAGGGGATACGCAGTATTTT. It is translated as CATSDPGGAGGDTQYF.

J is TRBJ1-3 and V is TRBV12-2. TRBV12-2 represents a pseudogene. CDR3 length equals 15 residues. CDR3 sequence: CASRGESFSGNTIYF. The CDR3 DNA follows: TGTGCAAGTCGCGGGGAGAGCTTCTCTGGAAACACCATATATTTT.

The chain has TRBV27 and TRBJ2-4; the D gene is possibly TRBD1 (6 bases). Germline-derived CDR1 and CDR2 are MNHEY and SMNVEV (reference sequence). Trimming removed 5 bases from V and 5 bases from J, with 13 bases in between. The CDR3 has 14 amino acids. The CDR3 spells CASSPAQGQNIQYF. CDR3 sequence (DNA): TGTGCCAGCAGTCCGGCACAGGGACAAAACATTCAGTACTTC.

The chain combines TRBV18 with TRBJ2-1, with 7 bases that match TRBD1. The V and J ends lost 2 bases and 6 bases, in that order; junction bases with no gene match: 1. The germline CDR1 and CDR2 sequences are KGHSH and LQKENI. This CDR3 is built from 13 residues. The CDR3 loop reads CASSPAGGNEQFF. In DNA, the CDR3 is TGTGCCAGCTCACCAGCAGGGGGCAATGAGCAGTTCTTC. The full variable domain, with the rest looked up from reference TRBV18 and TRBJ2-1, is NAGVMQNPRHLVRRRGQEARLRCSPMKGHSHVYWYRQLPEEGLKFMVYLQKENIIDESGMPKERFSAEFPKEGPSILRIQQVVRGDSAAYFCASSPAGGNEQFFGPGTRLTVL.

This clone was observed once. V gene TRBV2 combines with J gene TRBJ1-2; 8 bases line up with TRBD1. The V segment lost 8 bases and the J segment 7 bases; nucleotides outside the gene matches: 9. Germline CDR1 SNHLY, CDR2 FYNNEI. The length of the CDR3 is 13 residues. The CDR3 protein is CASSPQGAIGYTF. The CDR3, as DNA: TGTGCCAGCTCCCCCCAGGGGGCGATTGGCTACACCTTC.

This chain connects TRBV3-1 (or the pseudogene TRBV3-2) to TRBJ1-2; no definite D call. Germline V lookup: CDR1 LGHDT, CDR2 YNNKEL (reference sequence). This CDR3 contains 14 residues. With 2 bases removed from V and 5 bases from J, the gap between germline ends came to 12 bases. CDR3 sequence: CASSQFGEGYGYTF. The CDR3 DNA follows: TGTGCCAGCAGCCAATTTGGCGAGGGTTATGGCTACACCTTC.

This sequence joins TRBV11-2 and TRBJ2-5; D call uncertain. V was pared by 4 bases and J by 4 bases, with 4 bases between. Germline values: CDR1 SGHAT, CDR2 FQNNGV. This CDR3 comprises 11 residues. CDR3 DNA: TGTGCCAGCAGCTCTACAGAGACCCAGTACTTC. It specifies CASSSTETQYF.

V gene TRBV2 combines with J gene TRBJ2-4, with 8 bases identical to TRBD1. The trim removed 6 bases at V and 6 bases at J, leaving 7 bases unmatched. The CDR3 sequence is 14 residues long. The germline CDR1 and CDR2 sequences are SNHLY and FYNNEI. The CDR3 sequence is CASRGQGRGNIQYF. The CDR3 DNA sequence: TGTGCCAGCAGAGGACAGGGTCGGGGAAACATTCAGTACTTC. Full variable domain (remainder filled in from reference TRBV2 and TRBJ2-4): EPEVTQTPSHQVTQMGQEVILRCVPISNHLYFYWYRQILGQKVEFLVSFYNNEISEKSEIFDDQFSVERPDGSNFTLKIRSTKLEDSAMYFCASRGQGRGNIQYFGAGTRLSVL.

J is TRBJ2-3 and V is TRBV5-1, with 13 bases aligning to TRBD2. The CDR3 length is 21 residues. J gave up 1 base and V 3 bases, and 17 bases lay outside the gene matches. Germline lookup yields CDR1 SGHRS and CDR2 YFSETQ. Here the CDR3 DNA reads TGCGCCAGCAGCTCACTGAGGACTAGCGGGGGCTCCTTCCGGGGCACAGATACGCAGTATTTT. It is translated as CASSSLRTSGGSFRGTDTQYF.

The chain carries TRBV6-5 and TRBJ2-7; tentatively, D is TRBD1 (6 bases). V dropped 2 bases and J dropped 3 bases, with 14 bases sitting between them. This CDR3 comprises 15 residues. CDR1 is MNHEY and CDR2 is SVGAGI in the germline V gene. The CDR3 loop reads CASSYGWAGVYEQYF. The DNA of the CDR3 is TGTGCCAGCAGTTACGGGTGGGCAGGGGTCTACGAGCAGTACTTC.

The rearrangement uses TRBV7-9 and TRBJ1-1; possibly TRBD1 for D (5 bases). The germline V and J ends were trimmed by 5 bases and 4 bases, with 17 bases remaining between them. This CDR3 comprises 15 residues. CDR1 is SEHNR and CDR2 is FQNEAQ in the germline V gene (reference sequence). The CDR3 DNA reads TGTGCCAGCAGCAAACGGGGGGGGGTCAGCACTGAAGCTTTCTTT. It specifies CASSKRGGVSTEAFF.

The J gene is TRBJ2-2, the V gene TRBV19; 10 bases map to TRBD1. V was clipped by 10 bases and J by 5 bases; unmatched bases: 7. CDR1 and CDR2 (germline): LNHDA, SQIVND (reference sequence). CDR3 length: 14 residues. DNA for the CDR3: TGTGCCACCTGGGACAGGGGAGGAACCGGGGAGCTGTTTTTT. This sequence encodes CATWDRGGTGELFF.

In DNA form, the CDR3 reads TGTGCCAGCTCTTACCTGGGAGACCAAGAGACCCAGTACTTC. It is translated as CASSYLGDQETQYF. V gene TRBV2 combines with J gene TRBJ2-5; D is possibly TRBD2 (5 bases). Looked up from germline, CDR1 is SNHLY and CDR2 is FYNNEI. V was pared by 8 bases and J by 0 bases, with 13 bases between. There are 14 residues in the CDR3.